This T cell receptor (beta chain) stems from a study of T-cell memory formation after mild COVID-19. Broader study findings: Clones contracting over day 15 to 85 were CD4/CD8 balanced, with later expanders leaning CD4+.

TCRdb processed the 5' RACE reads anew with MiXCR; each CDR3 protein has one entry. The sample has 360,000 or so distinct CDR3 sequences; around 27% are singletons. The CDR3 contains 14 residues. Trimming shortened V by 0 bases and J by 3 bases, and 8 bases separated the two germline ends. Germline CDR1 and CDR2: SEHNR and FQNEAQ (reference sequence). Notes on this clonotype: Its antigen remains unidentified.

This receptor was obtained from an adult woman who had mild COVID-19 (a few samples of this study predate the infection). Cell type and time point are not known. The J gene is TRBJ1-2, the V gene TRBV7-9; D not certain. Sequencing was done on a sample of PBMCs or a T cell subset sorted from them (not recorded which). The CDR3 nucleotides read TGTGCCAGCAGCTTAGCAGGGATCGACTATGGCTACACCTTC. It is translated as CASSLAGIDYGYTF.